This TCR beta chain was documented in a study of CD8 T cells in Susac syndrome. Recently defined diagnostic criteria classed the Susac syndrome patients as definite or probable. J gave up 0 bases and V 11 bases, and 13 bases lay outside the gene matches. This CDR3 spans 16 amino acids. From germline, CDR1 is SNHLY and CDR2 FYNNEI. The RNA input was roughly 0.45 to 1 ug, and it was reverse transcribed with random hexamers. TCRdb used MiXCR to reprocess the immunoSEQ multiplex PCR reads, holding one entry per CDR3 protein. This sample carries roughly 190,000 distinct CDR3 sequences, roughly 90% of them seen once, and the ten largest clones take approximately 0.09%.

The V and J genes are TRBV2 and TRBJ1-3; 7 nucleotides line up with TRBD1. The sequenced sample was CD4+ T cells from PBMCs. This clonotype originated in a human donor with Susac syndrome. The CDR3 sequence is CAGKSGGLRSGNTIYF. In nucleotides, the CDR3 is TGTGCCGGGAAATCAGGGGGTCTCCGCTCTGGAAACACCATATATTTT. The full variable domain, rest sourced from reference TRBV2 and TRBJ1-3, is EPEVTQTPSHQVTQMGQEVILRCVPISNHLYFYWYRQILGQKVEFLVSFYNNEISEKSEIFDDQFSVERPDGSNFTLKIRSTKLEDSAMYFCAGKSGGLRSGNTIYFGEGSWLTVV.